The 16 T cell receptor beta chains given below trace back to one sample, sequenced in a study of shared clonotypes between healthy human individuals. Measured with immunoSEQ multiplex PCR; TCRdb has only the in-frame clones, and not every one. The sample lists 950,000 to 1,300,000 clones, roughly 75% occurring once. Sequenced: memory CD4+ T cells sorted from blood. The subset: CD45RA-negative fraction. Receptor source: a man aged 18-30 years in good health.

V is TRBV5-6 and J is TRBJ2-7; 14 nucleotides align to TRBD2. The length of the CDR3 is 15 residues. The germline V gene encodes CDR1 SGHDT and CDR2 YYEEEE. J gave up 8 bases and V 1 base, and 5 bases lay outside the gene matches. The CDR3 nucleotides read TGTGCCAGCAGCTTGTTAGGGACTAGCGGGAGAAAGCAGTACTTC. Translated: CASSLLGTSGRKQYF. The full variable domain, its missing parts supplied by reference TRBV5-6 and TRBJ2-7, is DAGVTQSPTHLIKTRGQQVTLRCSPKSGHDTVSWYQQALGQGPQFIFQYYEEEERQRGNFPDRFSGHQFPNYSSELNVNALLLGDSALYLCASSLLGTSGRKQYFGPGTRLTVT.

This chain joins TRBV11-2 and TRBJ2-1; maybe TRBD2 (6 bases). The ends were cut back, 4 bases at V and 4 bases at J, with 20 bases in the middle. Germline CDR1 SGHAT, CDR2 FQNNGV. CDR3 length: 17 residues. CDR3 nucleotide sequence: TGTGCCAGCAGCTCCTTTAGGCGGGGCAGACGTTACAATGAGCAGTTCTTC. It is translated as CASSSFRRGRRYNEQFF.

The CDR3 spells CASSASRAPGYEQYF. CDR3 nucleotide sequence: TGTGCCAGCAGTGCGTCTCGAGCTCCGGGGTACGAGCAGTACTTC. The chain links TRBV6-1 to TRBJ2-7; weak D call: TRBD2 (5 bases). The CDR3 extends over 15 amino acids. The germline CDR1 and CDR2 sequences are MNHNS and SASEGT. V was cut by 4 bases and J by 4 bases, with 17 bases left in between.

This chain uses TRBV5-8 with TRBJ1-5; unclear D gene. Per germline, CDR1 SGHTS and CDR2 YDEGEE. The CDR3 is made up of 16 amino acids. Trimming stripped 0 bases from V and 0 bases from J, with 10 bases between. For the CDR3, the DNA is TGTGCCAGCAGCTTGGACACTTTCTATAGCAATCAGCCCCAGCATTTT. Protein product: CASSLDTFYSNQPQHF.

The chain carries TRBV7-2 and TRBJ1-6, with D perhaps TRBD1 (5 bases). The CDR3 totals 15 residues. Germline loops: CDR1 SGHTA, CDR2 FQGNSA. Trimming left V 5 bases short and J 9 bases short, with 17 bases between. The CDR3 loop reads CASSPQGPNSSPLHF. CDR3 DNA: TGTGCCAGCAGCCCCCAGGGTCCTAATAGTTCACCCCTCCACTTT.

This clone was seen more than once but under ten times. This chain joins TRBV9 and TRBJ2-2, with 9 bases identical to TRBD2. Germline-derived CDR1 and CDR2 are SGDLS and YYNGEE. The ends lost 0 bases at V and 8 bases at J; junction bases unmatched: 14. The CDR3 has 18 residues. The CDR3 DNA reads as TGTGCCAGCAGCGTAGACCCCACCGGGACTAGCTCCTCGGGGGAGCTGTTTTTT. This gives the protein CASSVDPTGTSSSGELFF.

This rearrangement joins TRBV19 to TRBJ2-7; the match to TRBD2 covers 10 bases. Trimming at V came to 5 bases and at J to 3 bases, leaving 4 bases not matched to a gene. The length of the CDR3 is 14 residues. Germline lookup yields CDR1 LNHDA and CDR2 SQIVND (reference sequence). CDR3 region: CASSRTSGDYEQYF. The CDR3 bases are TGTGCCAGTAGTCGGACTAGCGGAGACTACGAGCAGTACTTC. The full variable domain, rest sourced from reference TRBV19 and TRBJ2-7, is DGGITQSPKYLFRKEGQNVTLSCEQNLNHDAMYWYRQDPGQGLRLIYYSQIVNDFQKGDIAEGYSVSREKKESFPLTVTSAQKNPTAFYLCASSRTSGDYEQYFGPGTRLTVT.

This rearrangement joins TRBV19 to TRBJ2-1, with D perhaps matching TRBD2 (5 bases). Trimming took off 5 bases at V and 6 bases at J, with 11 bases between the two ends. The CDR3 runs 13 residues. The germline gives CDR1 LNHDA, CDR2 SQIVND (reference sequence). Written as DNA, the CDR3 is TGTGCCAGTAGTGCGGACTGGGGCAATGAGCAGTTCTTC. Encoded protein: CASSADWGNEQFF.

Notes on this clone: The same CDR3 can be traced to other DNA sequences in this sample. The J gene is TRBJ1-6, the V gene TRBV7-2; D is undetermined. The germline V and J ends were trimmed by 1 base and 7 bases, with 5 bases remaining between them. The CDR3 consists of 13 residues. Germline V CDR1 and CDR2: SGHTA, FQGNSA. CDR3 protein: CASSLGSNSPLHF. The CDR3 nucleotides are TGTGCCAGCAGCTTAGGGTCGAATTCACCCCTCCACTTT.

This clone has a count of ten or more. The chain couples TRBV5-6 to TRBJ2-7, with unresolved D. There are 14 residues in the CDR3. Trimming pared 1 base from V and 3 bases from J, leaving 11 bases between. The V gene's germline CDR1 is SGHDT and CDR2 YYEEEE. The CDR3 sequence is CASSLRSPNYEQYF. The CDR3 DNA follows: TGTGCCAGCAGCTTGAGGAGCCCGAACTACGAGCAGTACTTC.

The CDR3 sequence is CASSQEGRREKLFF. The CDR3 region has the DNA TGCGCCAGCAGCCAGGAAGGGAGGCGAGAAAAACTGTTTTTT. This rearrangement joins TRBV4-1 to TRBJ1-4; unclear D gene. CDR3 length equals 14 residues. The germline V and J ends were trimmed by 3 bases and 8 bases, with 13 bases remaining between them. Germline-derived CDR1 and CDR2 are MGHRA and YSYEKL.

The chain links TRBV6-6 to TRBJ1-4; D is unclear. CDR3 length: 15 residues. Germline V gene sequence: CDR1 MNHNY, CDR2 SVGAGI (reference sequence). V was trimmed by 5 bases and J by 14 bases, leaving 24 bases between them. The CDR3 nucleotides read TGTGCCAGCAGTCCGACCGGGATCCTAATTGGAAGGCTGTTTTTT. Its protein is CASSPTGILIGRLFF.

J is TRBJ2-7 and V is TRBV28; 8 nucleotides line up with TRBD2. This CDR3 is 13 amino acids long. CDR1 and CDR2 (germline): MDHEN, SYDVKM. With V trimmed by 10 bases and J by 0 bases, 5 bases remained unmatched. The CDR3 loop reads CAIREGSSYEQYF. CDR3 sequence (DNA): TGTGCCATCCGGGAGGGCAGCTCCTACGAGCAGTACTTC.

This clone was detected only a few times. The chain employs TRBV15 and TRBJ1-4; D ambiguous. In germline, CDR1 is LNHNV, CDR2 YYDKDF (reference sequence). The CDR3 has 14 residues. The V end was cut by 5 bases, the J end by 8 bases, with 15 bases between. DNA of the CDR3: TGTGCCACCAGCCGCGGTCGAACCCCGGAAAAACTGTTTTTT. It is translated as CATSRGRTPEKLFF.

The rearrangement uses TRBV7-9 and TRBJ2-1; D might be TRBD2 (6 bases). V was clipped by 1 base and J by 7 bases, with 17 bases between them. Germline CDR1 reads SEHNR; CDR2 reads FQNEAQ (reference sequence). This CDR3 contains 16 residues. CDR3 in DNA: TGTGCCAGCAGCTTAGAAGTCTTCGGGAGCCTGAATGAGCAGTTCTTC. Translated: CASSLEVFGSLNEQFF. Using reference TRBV7-9 and TRBJ2-1 for the parts outside the CDR3, the full variable domain is DTGVSQNPRHKITKRGQNVTFRCDPISEHNRLYWYRQTLGQGPEFLTYFQNEAQLEKSRLLSDRFSAERPKGSFSTLEIQRTEQGDSAMYLCASSLEVFGSLNEQFFGPGTRLTVL.

As concerns this clone: Within the sample, other DNA sequences also encode this same CDR3. The rearrangement joins TRBV18 to TRBJ2-7, with D tentatively TRBD2 (5 bases). The CDR3 spans 13 residues. Per the germline V gene, CDR1 is KGHSH and CDR2 is LQKENI. The V and J ends lost 4 bases and 1 base respectively, with 8 bases between them. CDR3 sequence: CASSRTGSYEQYF. Written as DNA, the CDR3 is TGTGCCAGCTCACGGACGGGATCCTACGAGCAGTACTTC.